These 27 T cell receptor beta chains were sequenced from one sample in a study of T cell repertoires in cytomegalovirus infection. TCRdb called the reads again in MiXCR, with one record for every CDR3 protein. The sample has a few hundred thousand distinct CDR3 sequences, around 9% seen once. The material sequenced was PBMCs. The receptors here all came from a human donor in good health (CMV status not recorded). Some clones in this sample may be carry-over from other donors' samples.

This clonotype was counted at least ten times. The genes are TRBV4-3 and TRBJ2-1; D remains unclear. V was trimmed by 3 bases and J by 3 bases, leaving 6 bases between them. The CDR3 has 13 residues. From germline, CDR1 is LGHNA and CDR2 YSLEER. CDR3 sequence reads: CASSQDDYNEQFF. CDR3 sequence (DNA): TGCGCCAGCAGCCAGGACGACTACAATGAGCAGTTCTTC.

This clonotype was recorded at least ten times. This sequence joins TRBV28 and TRBJ1-1; D is uncertain. The ends were cut back, 2 bases at V and 2 bases at J, with 9 bases in the middle. The CDR3 has 14 amino acids. CDR1 and CDR2 from the germline V gene are MDHEN and SYDVKM. As DNA, the CDR3 is TGTGCCAGCAGTTTACGTGGCAGCAACACTGAAGCTTTCTTT. Its protein product is CASSLRGSNTEAFF.

This clonotype was counted only a few times. The chain carries TRBV28 and TRBJ1-5, with no clear D. Per the germline V gene, CDR1 is MDHEN and CDR2 is SYDVKM. This CDR3 spans 12 amino acids. V lost 8 bases, J lost 7 bases, and 12 bases lay in between. CDR3 amino acids: CASSTSWQPQHF. CDR3 DNA: TGTGCCAGCTCGACGTCCTGGCAGCCCCAGCATTTT.

This clonotype was seen ten or more times. This chain joins TRBV7-2 and TRBJ2-5; 13 nucleotides match TRBD2. This CDR3 is 18 amino acids long. V was pared by 5 bases and J by 1 base, with 10 bases of the junction left unmatched. Germline loops: CDR1 SGHTA, CDR2 FQGNSA. DNA for the CDR3: TGTGCCAGCAGCCACGGACTAGCGGGGGCCTTCTTCCAAGAGACCCAGTACTTC. Translated, it gives CASSHGLAGAFFQETQYF.

This clonotype was seen at least ten times. V and J are TRBV7-2 and TRBJ2-1; TRBD1 agrees at 9 bases. Germline trimming cut 4 bases from V and 0 bases from J; bases unmatched to any gene: 1. Germline V lookup: CDR1 SGHTA, CDR2 FQGNSA. The CDR3 covers 15 residues. DNA for the CDR3: TGTGCCAGCAGCTCGGACAGGGGCTCCTACAATGAGCAGTTCTTC. It translates to CASSSDRGSYNEQFF.

This clonotype was detected only a few times. V is TRBV11-2 and J is TRBJ2-5; 15 nucleotides line up with TRBD2. The CDR3 is 17 amino acids. CDR1 SGHAT and CDR2 FQNNGV come from the germline V gene. V dropped 5 bases and J dropped 4; count of bases not matched to a gene: 8. The CDR3 region has the DNA TGTGCCAGCAGCGGCGGACTAGCGGGAGGGCGAGGAGAGACCCAGTACTTC. Amino acid sequence: CASSGGLAGGRGETQYF.

V and J are TRBV7-6 and TRBJ2-3, with 8 bases matching TRBD2. V trimming: 5 bases; J trimming: 1 base; junction bases outside the gene matches: 8. The CDR3 extends over 16 amino acids. In germline, CDR1 is SGHVS, CDR2 FNYEAQ. In DNA, the CDR3 is TGTGCCAGCAGCCTACGGGGGGGCGTAGGCACAGATACGCAGTATTTT. Translating it yields CASSLRGGVGTDTQYF.

This clonotype has a count of ten or more. This chain joins TRBV12-3 or TRBV12-4 and TRBJ2-3; the match to TRBD2 covers 11 bases. The CDR3 is made up of 14 amino acids. The junction had 3 bases not matched to a gene; V was cut back by 6 bases and J by 4 bases. The CDR3 here is CASSYSGRADTQYF. The DNA for the CDR3 is TGTGCCAGCAGCTATAGCGGGAGGGCAGATACGCAGTATTTT.

The chain recombines TRBV12-3 or TRBV12-4 with TRBJ2-3, with D unclear. The CDR3 covers 11 residues. V was shortened by 8 bases and J by 6 bases, with 9 bases between the two germline ends. The CDR3 loop reads CASGLGDTQYF. As DNA, the CDR3 is TGTGCCAGCGGATTGGGGGATACGCAGTATTTT.

This clonotype was seen ten or more times. V and J are TRBV25-1 and TRBJ2-1, with 8 bases that match TRBD2. This CDR3 has 14 residues. In germline, CDR1 is MGHDK, CDR2 SYGVNS. The trim removed 6 bases at V and 4 bases at J, leaving 5 bases unmatched. The CDR3 DNA follows: TGTGCCAGCAGAAGGAGCGGGGGTTACAATGAGCAGTTCTTC. Its translation: CASRRSGGYNEQFF.

This chain joins TRBV5-1 and TRBJ2-1; 9 bases line up with TRBD2. With V trimmed by 5 bases and J by 4 bases, 4 bases remained unmatched. CDR1 and CDR2 from the germline V gene are SGHRS and YFSETQ. The CDR3 contains 14 residues. CDR3 in DNA: TGCGCCAGCAGTGGCGGGGGGGATTACAATGAGCAGTTCTTC. It yields the protein CASSGGGDYNEQFF. Combining the CDR3 with reference TRBV5-1 and TRBJ2-1 gives the whole variable domain KAGVTQTPRYLIKTRGQQVTLSCSPISGHRSVSWYQQTPGQGLQFLFEYFSETQRNKGNFPGRFSGRQFSNSRSEMNVSTLELGDSALYLCASSGGGDYNEQFFGPGTRLTVL.

This chain links TRBV6-5 with TRBJ1-2; TRBD1 matches at 10 bases. CDR1 MNHEY and CDR2 SVGAGI come from the germline V gene. J lost 5 bases, V lost 7 bases, and 4 bases had no gene match. This CDR3 has 13 residues. CDR3 amino acids: CASKGQGFYGYTF. DNA of the CDR3: TGTGCCAGCAAGGGACAGGGGTTTTATGGCTACACCTTC.

This clonotype came up many times. This rearrangement joins TRBV28 to TRBJ2-7; D gene unclear. Germline loops: CDR1 MDHEN, CDR2 SYDVKM. The CDR3 totals 14 residues. The germline V and J ends were trimmed by 5 bases and 1 base, with 12 bases remaining between them. CDR3 protein: CASSTTWESYEQYF. The CDR3 coding sequence is TGTGCCAGCAGTACTACTTGGGAATCCTACGAGCAGTACTTC.

There are many counts of this clonotype. The genes are TRBV7-8 and TRBJ1-3; D unclear. With 3 bases removed from V and 0 bases from J, the gap between germline ends came to 9 bases. The CDR3 contains 15 residues. Germline V CDR1 and CDR2: SGHVS, FQNEAQ. The CDR3 DNA follows: TGTGCCAGCAGCTTTCAGTTTAGCTCTGGAAACACCATATATTTT. Protein product: CASSFQFSSGNTIYF. The full variable domain, in which reference TRBV7-8 and TRBJ1-3 provide the parts outside the CDR3, is GAGVSQSPRYKVAKRGQDVALRCDPISGHVSLFWYQQALGQGPEFLTYFQNEAQLDKSGLPSDRFFAERPEGSVSTLKIQRTQQEDSAVYLCASSFQFSSGNTIYFGEGSWLTVV.

This clonotype has a count of ten or more. The V and J genes are TRBV7-9 and TRBJ1-5; unclear D gene. V was shortened by 2 bases and J by 5 bases, with 10 bases between the two germline ends. Germline V lookup: CDR1 SEHNR, CDR2 FQNEAQ (reference sequence). This CDR3 is 14 amino acids long. The CDR3 DNA sequence: TGTGCCAGCAGCTTACAATCGGGCGATCAGCCCCAGCATTTT. Its translation: CASSLQSGDQPQHF.

This clonotype was counted at least ten times. The rearrangement uses TRBV7-2 and TRBJ2-2; D remains ambiguous. Germline-derived CDR1 and CDR2 are SGHTA and FQGNSA. The germline V and J ends were trimmed by 0 bases and 0 bases, with 2 bases remaining between them. The CDR3 has 14 residues. CDR3 in DNA: TGTGCCAGCAGCTTAGCCGCGAACACCGGGGAGCTGTTTTTT. It codes for CASSLAANTGELFF.

This clonotype showed up many times. The rearrangement uses TRBV7-2 and TRBJ1-6, with D hard to call. The V end was cut by 4 bases, the J end by 0 bases, with 16 bases between. Germline CDR1 and CDR2: SGHTA and FQGNSA. This CDR3 region has 18 residues. In DNA form, the CDR3 reads TGTGCCAGCAGCTCCTCTACCACTAGAAGCTCCTATAATTCACCCCTCCACTTT. This sequence encodes CASSSSTTRSSYNSPLHF. Full variable domain (remainder filled in from reference TRBV7-2 and TRBJ1-6): GAGVSQSPSNKVTEKGKDVELRCDPISGHTALYWYRQSLGQGLEFLIYFQGNSAPDKSGLPSDRFSAERTGGSVSTLTIQRTQQEDSAVYLCASSSSTTRSSYNSPLHFGNGTRLTVT.

V gene TRBV19 combines with J gene TRBJ2-6, with D uncertain. The ends were cut back, 7 bases at V and 2 bases at J, with 9 bases in the middle. The CDR3 consists of 14 residues. Germline loops: CDR1 LNHDA, CDR2 SQIVND (reference sequence). The CDR3, as DNA: TGTGCCAGTATTTCGAATGCTGGGGCCAACGTCCTGACTTTC. This translates into CASISNAGANVLTF.

This clonotype was detected ten times or more. This chain uses TRBV12-3 or TRBV12-4 with TRBJ2-5; 7 bases agree with TRBD1. The CDR3 contains 14 residues. The V and J ends lost 6 bases and 1 base, in that order; junction bases with no gene match: 5. This chain's CDR3 is CASSRRQGQETQYF. Here the CDR3 DNA reads TGTGCCAGCAGCCGTCGACAGGGCCAAGAGACCCAGTACTTC.

In this sample, this clonotype turned up many times. The chain recombines TRBV28 with TRBJ1-5; unclear D gene. Trimming cost V 2 bases and J 7 bases, with 6 bases left between them. There are 12 residues in the CDR3. Germline assignment: CDR1 MDHEN and CDR2 SYDVKM. The CDR3 loop is CASSLRSQPQHF. The DNA of the CDR3 is TGTGCCAGCAGTTTAAGGTCCCAGCCCCAGCATTTT.

This chain connects TRBV19 to TRBJ2-1, with TRBD1 matching over 8 bases. Germline V lookup: CDR1 LNHDA, CDR2 SQIVND (reference sequence). The CDR3 is made up of 16 amino acids. V dropped 2 bases and J dropped 5; count of bases not matched to a gene: 8. CDR3 in amino acids: CASSIRWDRINNEQFF. The CDR3 DNA follows: TGTGCCAGTAGTATAAGGTGGGACAGGATAAACAATGAGCAGTTCTTC.

The table lists this clonotype with many counts. The chain has TRBV11-2 and TRBJ2-3; no definite D call. Germline CDR1 is SGHAT and CDR2 is FQNNGV. The V end lost 1 base, the J end lost 9 bases, and 17 bases lay between the germline ends. This CDR3 is built from 15 residues. The CDR3 is CASSLALAESGTQYF. In nucleotides, the CDR3 is TGTGCCAGCAGCTTAGCATTGGCAGAAAGTGGGACGCAGTATTTT.

The V and J genes are TRBV6-1 and TRBJ2-1; 9 positions agree with TRBD1. Germline lookup yields CDR1 MNHNS and CDR2 SASEGT. V was pared by 8 bases and J by 12 bases, with 8 bases of the junction left unmatched. The CDR3 covers 12 residues. CDR3 in DNA: TGTGCCAGCCGGACAGGGGCTGGAGGGCAGTTCTTC. Translated, it gives CASRTGAGGQFF.

This clonotype was observed many times. The chain employs TRBV7-8 and TRBJ2-1; maybe TRBD2 (5 bases). Per germline, CDR1 SGHVS and CDR2 FQNEAQ. CDR3 length: 14 amino acids. V gave up 3 bases and J gave up 8 bases, with 14 bases separating them. The CDR3 region is CASSFRQEAHEQFF. The DNA for the CDR3 is TGTGCCAGCAGCTTCAGGCAGGAGGCCCATGAGCAGTTCTTC.

Ten or more counts support this clonotype. The rearrangement uses TRBV24-1 and TRBJ2-7; D is possibly TRBD1 (5 bases). Germline assignment: CDR1 KGHDR and CDR2 SFDVKD. Trimming removed 2 bases from V and 2 bases from J, with 9 bases in between. This CDR3 is 14 amino acids long. The DNA of the CDR3 is TGTGCCACCAGTGATTCTACAGGTCCCTACGAGCAGTACTTC. Protein sequence: CATSDSTGPYEQYF.

This clonotype was observed a handful of times. This chain joins TRBV29-1 and TRBJ1-1; D gene uncertain. CDR1 and CDR2 from the germline V gene are SQVTM and ANQGSEA. V was cut by 4 bases and J by 7 bases, with 10 bases left in between. The length of the CDR3 is 11 residues. CDR3 nucleotide sequence: TGCAGCGTTGTCTTCTTAGATGAAGCTTTCTTT. It encodes CSVVFLDEAFF.

The sample holds many counts of this clonotype. The chain uses TRBV7-8 and TRBJ2-7, with unresolved D. CDR3 length: 13 amino acids. Per germline, CDR1 SGHVS and CDR2 FQNEAQ. V was shortened by 2 bases and J by 6 bases, with 11 bases between the two germline ends. CDR3 in DNA: TGTGCCAGCAGCTTATTACGGTGGGGCGAGCAGTACTTC. The encoded protein is CASSLLRWGEQYF.